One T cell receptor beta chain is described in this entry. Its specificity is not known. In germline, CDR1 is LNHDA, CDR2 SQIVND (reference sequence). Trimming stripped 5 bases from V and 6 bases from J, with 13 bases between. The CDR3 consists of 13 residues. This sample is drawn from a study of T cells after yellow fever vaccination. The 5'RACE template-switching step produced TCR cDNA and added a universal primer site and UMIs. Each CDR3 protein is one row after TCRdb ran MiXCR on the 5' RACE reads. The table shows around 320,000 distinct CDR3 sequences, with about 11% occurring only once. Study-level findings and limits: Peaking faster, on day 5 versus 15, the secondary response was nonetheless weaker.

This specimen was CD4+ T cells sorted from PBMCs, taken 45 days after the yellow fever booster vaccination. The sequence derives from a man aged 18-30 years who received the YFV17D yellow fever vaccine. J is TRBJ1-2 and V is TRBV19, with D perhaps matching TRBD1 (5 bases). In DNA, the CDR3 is TGTGCCAGTAGTGCTTGGCAGGGAGATGGCTACACCTTC. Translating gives CASSAWQGDGYTF.